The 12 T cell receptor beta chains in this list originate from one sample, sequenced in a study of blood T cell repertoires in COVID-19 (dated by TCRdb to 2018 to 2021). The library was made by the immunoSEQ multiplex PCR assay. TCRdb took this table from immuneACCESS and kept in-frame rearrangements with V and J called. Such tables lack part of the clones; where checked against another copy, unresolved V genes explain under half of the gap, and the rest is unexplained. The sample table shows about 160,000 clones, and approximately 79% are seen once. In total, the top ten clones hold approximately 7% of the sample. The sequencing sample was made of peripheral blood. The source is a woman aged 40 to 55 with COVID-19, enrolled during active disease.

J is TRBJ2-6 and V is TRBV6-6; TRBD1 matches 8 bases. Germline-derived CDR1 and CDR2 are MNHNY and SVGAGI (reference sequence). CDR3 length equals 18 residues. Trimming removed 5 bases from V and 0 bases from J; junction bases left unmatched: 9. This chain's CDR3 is CASSPGQGGPSGANVLTF. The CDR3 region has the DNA TGTGCCAGCAGTCCCGGACAGGGTGGCCCCTCTGGGGCCAACGTCCTGACTTTC.

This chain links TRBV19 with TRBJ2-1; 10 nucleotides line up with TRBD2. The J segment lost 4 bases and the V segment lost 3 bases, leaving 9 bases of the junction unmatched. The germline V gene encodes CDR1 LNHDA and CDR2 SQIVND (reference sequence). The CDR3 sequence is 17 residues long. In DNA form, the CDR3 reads TGTGCCAGTAGTATCCTAGGACTAGCGGAGACTTACAATGAGCAGTTCTTC. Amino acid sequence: CASSILGLAETYNEQFF.

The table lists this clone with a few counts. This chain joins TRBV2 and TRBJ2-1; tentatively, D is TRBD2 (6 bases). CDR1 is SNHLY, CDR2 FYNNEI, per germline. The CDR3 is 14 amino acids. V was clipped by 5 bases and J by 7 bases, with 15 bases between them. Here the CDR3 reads CASSLLTEGNEQFF. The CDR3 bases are TGTGCCAGCAGTCTGCTGACGGAGGGGAATGAGCAGTTCTTC.

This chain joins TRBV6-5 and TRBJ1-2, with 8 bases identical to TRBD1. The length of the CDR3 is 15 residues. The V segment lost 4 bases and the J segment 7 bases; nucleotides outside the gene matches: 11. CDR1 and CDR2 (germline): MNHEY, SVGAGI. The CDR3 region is CASSLTGGLSSGYTF. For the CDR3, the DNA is TGTGCCAGCAGTTTAACAGGGGGGTTGAGTAGTGGCTACACCTTC.

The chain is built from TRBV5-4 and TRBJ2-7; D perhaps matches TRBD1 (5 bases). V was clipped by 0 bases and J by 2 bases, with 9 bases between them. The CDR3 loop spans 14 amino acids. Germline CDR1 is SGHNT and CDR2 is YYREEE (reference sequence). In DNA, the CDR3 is TGTGCCAGCAGCTTGGCAGGGTCTCCCTACGAGCAGTACGTC. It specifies CASSLAGSPYEQYV.

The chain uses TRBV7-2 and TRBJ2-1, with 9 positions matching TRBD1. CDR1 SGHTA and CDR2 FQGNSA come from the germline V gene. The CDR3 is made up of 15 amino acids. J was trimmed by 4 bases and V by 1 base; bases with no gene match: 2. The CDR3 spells CASSLGGQGYNEQFF. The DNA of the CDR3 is TGTGCCAGCAGCTTAGGGGGACAGGGTTACAATGAGCAGTTCTTC.

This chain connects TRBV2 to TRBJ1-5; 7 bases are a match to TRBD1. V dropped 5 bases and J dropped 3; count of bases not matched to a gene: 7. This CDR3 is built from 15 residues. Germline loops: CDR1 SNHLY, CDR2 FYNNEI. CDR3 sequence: CASSRQGWDNQPQHF. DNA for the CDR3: TGTGCCAGCAGTCGACAGGGCTGGGACAATCAGCCCCAGCATTTT.

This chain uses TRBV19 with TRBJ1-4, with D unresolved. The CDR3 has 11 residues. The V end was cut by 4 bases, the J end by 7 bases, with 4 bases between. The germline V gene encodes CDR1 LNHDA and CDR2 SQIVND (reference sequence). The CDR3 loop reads CASSTGEKLFF. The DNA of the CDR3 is TGTGCCAGTAGTACCGGTGAAAAACTGTTTTTT.

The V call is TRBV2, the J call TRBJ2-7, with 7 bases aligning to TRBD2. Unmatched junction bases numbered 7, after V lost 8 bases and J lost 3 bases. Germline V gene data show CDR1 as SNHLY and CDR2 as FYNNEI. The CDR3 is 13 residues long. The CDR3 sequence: CASGSGADYEQYF. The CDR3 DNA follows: TGTGCCAGCGGGAGCGGGGCAGACTACGAGCAGTACTTC.

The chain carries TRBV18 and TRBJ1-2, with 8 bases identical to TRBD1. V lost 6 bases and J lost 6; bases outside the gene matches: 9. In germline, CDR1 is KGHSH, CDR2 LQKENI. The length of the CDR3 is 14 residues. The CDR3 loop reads CASSTTQTGDGYTF. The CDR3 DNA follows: TGTGCCAGCTCCACAACACAGACAGGGGATGGCTACACCTTC.

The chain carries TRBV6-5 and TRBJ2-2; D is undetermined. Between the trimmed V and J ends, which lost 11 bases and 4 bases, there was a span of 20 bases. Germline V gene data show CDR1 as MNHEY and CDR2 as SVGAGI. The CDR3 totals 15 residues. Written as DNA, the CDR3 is TGTGCCGGCACCCGCCATGGGCTTCTCACCGGGGAGCTGTTTTTT. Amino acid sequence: CAGTRHGLLTGELFF.

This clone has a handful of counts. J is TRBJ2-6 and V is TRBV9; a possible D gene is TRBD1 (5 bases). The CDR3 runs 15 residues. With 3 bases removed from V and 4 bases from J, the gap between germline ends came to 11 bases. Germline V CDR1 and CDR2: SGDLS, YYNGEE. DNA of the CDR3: TGTGCCAGCAGCGACGGACATACGGGGGCCAACGTCCTGACTTTC. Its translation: CASSDGHTGANVLTF.